This T cell receptor beta chain was captured in a study of CD4 T cells in relation to SARS-CoV-2 and coronaviruses (dated by TCRdb to 2020 to 2023). About the study as a whole: In the ViraFEST assay, PBMCs were cultured with antigen for approximately 11 days, after which TCR beta CDR3s were sequenced to identify antigen-specific clonal expansions. An HIV-1 Nef peptide pool or a no-peptide culture served as the negative reference condition. Patient-derived lymphoblastoid cell lines were used to map the HLA restriction of shared crossreactive spike epitopes. The study assessed, at the TCR clonotype level, memory CD4+ T cell crossreactivity between SARS-CoV-2 and common cold coronavirus spike proteins. The Adaptive Biotechnologies TCR-sequencing kit was used for samples from three pre-COVID donors and for the naive versus memory experiments, whereas the other data were Illumina-based. Expansion assays from other donors in the study were sequenced with a different, Illumina-based TCR-beta assay. On the study overall, not on this receptor specifically: Because no donor provided both pre-pandemic and post-infection samples, tracing the source of pre-existing responses was limited. Small numbers of patients and of tested TCRs were a limitation of the study. Memory CD4+ clonotypes crossrecognizing SARS-CoV-2 and at least one common cold coronavirus spike were found in roughly 59% of donors. Since the crossreactivity analysis centred on spike protein, crossreactivity against other viral proteins was not assessed. Compared with monoreactive clones, crossreactive clones had significantly weaker SARS-CoV-2-driven expansion, a result consistent with antigenic imprinting.

The library was generated by the immunoSEQ multiplex PCR assay. The authors' analysis ran thus. Preprocessing removed nonproductive sequences and CDR3s not starting with C, not ending with F or W, or shorter than 7 amino acids. The MANAFEST web app was used to call antigen-specific clonotypes on the basis of expansion compared with the reference and with other culture wells. A clone was considered positive if significant expansion relative to the reference culture was observed in 2 of 3 replicate wells at an FDR below 0.05. For a clone to be considered positive, significant expansion relative to all other tandem wells and an odds ratio above 5 were also required. After three terminal residues were trimmed from each end, CDR3 homology was quantified as pairwise Levenshtein distance using the stringdist R package. Here the immuneACCESS table is served through TCRdb, limited to in-frame sequences with V and J called. Missing clones are a known gap in these copies; in checked studies unresolved V genes cover under half, and the rest lacks a known reason. Clone size and the V and J calls come from that table; the DNA yielded D and trimming. Here the sample has roughly 15,000 clones; approximately 81% occur a single time. The ten most abundant clones make up about a tenth of the sample.

Comments on this clone: There is no known antigen for this receptor. It has no much larger one-base neighbor in the sample; base qualities were not kept.

The CDR3 measures 13 amino acids from cysteine to phenylalanine. CDR3 DNA only is kept here, 39 bases in frame from base 1. The germline ends are 13 bases apart after V is trimmed by 6 bases and J by 4 bases. For CDR1 and CDR2, the germline V gene (reference sequence) lists SEHNR and FQNEAQ. CD4+ T cells from unexposed donors were collected before the COVID-19 pandemic (2011-2018). After less than 13 days of culture, CD4+ T cells were isolated with the EasySep CD4+ T cell isolation kit. As far as cell numbers permitted, CD4+ T cells from unexposed donors were tested for reactivity against SARS-CoV-2 S and N as well as four spike pools from common cold coronaviruses. Each well received 2.2 million or so PBMCs, cultured in IMDM supplemented with approximately 4.5% human AB serum and about 9.2 IU/ml IL-2. Half of the culture medium was replaced with fresh IL-2-containing medium on days 3 and 7. In general, every peptide culture condition was set up in three replicate wells. The leukapheresis product for the unexposed donors was obtained through commercial purchase. Ficoll-Paque PLUS gradient centrifugation was used to isolate PBMCs from either whole blood or leukapheresis product. The PBMCs went either fresh into the expansion assay or into cryopreservation at -140 degrees C. The QIAamp Micro DNA Kit was used to extract genomic DNA from the CD4+ T cells.

Sequencing input: CD4+ T cells from PBMCs, cultured in vitro. Recombination joined TRBV7-9 with TRBJ2-7; the D call is tentative, TRBD1 or TRBD2, as each matches 5 bases. The receptor was isolated from a human donor in good health. The DNA sequence follows: TGTGCCAGCAGGCAGGGACGGACGTACGAGCAGTACTTC. The translation is CASRQGRTYEQYF.